The clone carrying this T cell receptor beta chain was counted at least ten times. Its antigen is as yet unknown. The limits of the CDR3 on the DNA are not certain, so only TCRdb's listed CDR3 is given. The sample holds other DNA sequences that translate to the same CDR3. In the original processing: To classify distant metastasis in papillary thyroid cancer, a model was built from CDR3 differences across clinicopathological groups. TCRdb reprocessed the PCR reads via MiXCR. Here the V and J calls rest on TCRdb's processing, not on the authors' analysis. The repertoire holds thousands of clones, with about 30% as singletons. This sample was taken from a study of metastatic and nonmetastatic thyroid tumors. Study-wide findings and caveats: It was reported that TCR beta diversity was significantly higher in malignant thyroid tumors than benign nodules, in blood and tumor.

Each patient came to thyroid surgery without any prior treatment (of any kind). The CDR3 adds up to 15 amino acids, both ends counted. Germline V CDR1 and CDR2: SEHNR, FQNEAQ (reference sequence). Sequencing used tumor tissue. The chain recombines TRBV7-9 with TRBJ2-2. This TCR came from a male donor with papillary thyroid cancer or a benign thyroid nodule (not recorded which). Some clones in this sample may be carry-over from other donors' samples. The CDR3 protein is CASSPVGVGTGELFF.